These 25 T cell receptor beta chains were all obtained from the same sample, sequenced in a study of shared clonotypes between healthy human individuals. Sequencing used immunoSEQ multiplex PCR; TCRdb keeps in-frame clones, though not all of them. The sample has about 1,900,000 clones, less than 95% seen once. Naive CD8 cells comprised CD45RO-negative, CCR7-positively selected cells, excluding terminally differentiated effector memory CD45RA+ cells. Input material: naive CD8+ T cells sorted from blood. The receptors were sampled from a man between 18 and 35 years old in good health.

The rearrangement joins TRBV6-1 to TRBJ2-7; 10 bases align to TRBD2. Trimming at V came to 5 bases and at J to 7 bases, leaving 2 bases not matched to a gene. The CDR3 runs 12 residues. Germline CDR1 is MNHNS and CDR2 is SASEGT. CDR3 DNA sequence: TGTGCCAGCAGTACTAGCGGGGTTGAGCAGTACTTC. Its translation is CASSTSGVEQYF.

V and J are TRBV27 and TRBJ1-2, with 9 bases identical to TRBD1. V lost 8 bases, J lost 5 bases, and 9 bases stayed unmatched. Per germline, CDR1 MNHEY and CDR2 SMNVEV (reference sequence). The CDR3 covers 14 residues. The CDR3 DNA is TGTGCCAGCCGATATTTGGGACAGGGATATGGCTACACCTTC. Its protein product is CASRYLGQGYGYTF.

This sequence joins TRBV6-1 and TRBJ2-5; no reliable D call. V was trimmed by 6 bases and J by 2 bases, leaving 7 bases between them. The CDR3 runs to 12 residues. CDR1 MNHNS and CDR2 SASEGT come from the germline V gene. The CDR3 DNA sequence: TGTGCCAGCAGCACCCAACAAGAGACCCAGTACTTC. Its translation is CASSTQQETQYF.

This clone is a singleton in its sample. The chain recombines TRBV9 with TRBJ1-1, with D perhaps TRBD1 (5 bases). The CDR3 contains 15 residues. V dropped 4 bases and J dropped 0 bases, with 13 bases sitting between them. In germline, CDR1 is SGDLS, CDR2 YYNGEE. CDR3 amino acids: CASSPRMTVNTEAFF. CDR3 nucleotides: TGTGCCAGCAGCCCTCGGATGACAGTGAACACTGAAGCTTTCTTT.

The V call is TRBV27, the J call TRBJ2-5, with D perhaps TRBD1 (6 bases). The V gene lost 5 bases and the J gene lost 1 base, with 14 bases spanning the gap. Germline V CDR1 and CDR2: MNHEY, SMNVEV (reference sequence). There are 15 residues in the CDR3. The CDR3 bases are TGTGCCAGCAGTGCACTACAGGGTATCCAAGAGACCCAGTACTTC. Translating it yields CASSALQGIQETQYF.

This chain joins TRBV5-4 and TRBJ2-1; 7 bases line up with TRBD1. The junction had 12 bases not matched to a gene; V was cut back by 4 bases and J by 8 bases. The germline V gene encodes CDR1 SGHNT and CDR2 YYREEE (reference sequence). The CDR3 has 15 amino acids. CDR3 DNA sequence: TGTGCCAGCAGCCCTAGAGGGGGCAGTATGGATGAGCAGTTCTTC. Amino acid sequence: CASSPRGGSMDEQFF. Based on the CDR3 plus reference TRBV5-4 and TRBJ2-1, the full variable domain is ETGVTQSPTHLIKTRGQQVTLRCSSQSGHNTVSWYQQALGQGPQFIFQYYREEENGRGNFPPRFSGLQFPNYSSELNVNALELDDSALYLCASSPRGGSMDEQFFGPGTRLTVL.

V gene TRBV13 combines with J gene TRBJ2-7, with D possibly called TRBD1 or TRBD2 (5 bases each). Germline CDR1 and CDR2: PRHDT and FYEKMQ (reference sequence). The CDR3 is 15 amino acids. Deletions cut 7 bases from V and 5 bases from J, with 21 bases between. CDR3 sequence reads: CASTRGDRLGHEQYF. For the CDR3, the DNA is TGTGCCAGCACCCGAGGGGACCGCCTTGGCCACGAGCAGTACTTC.

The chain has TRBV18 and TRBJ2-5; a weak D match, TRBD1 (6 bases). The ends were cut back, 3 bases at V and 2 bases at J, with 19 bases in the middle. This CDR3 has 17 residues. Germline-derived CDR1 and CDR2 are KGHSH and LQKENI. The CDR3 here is CASSPSPGTLEQETQYF. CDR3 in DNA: TGTGCCAGCTCACCGAGCCCTGGGACACTGGAACAAGAGACCCAGTACTTC.

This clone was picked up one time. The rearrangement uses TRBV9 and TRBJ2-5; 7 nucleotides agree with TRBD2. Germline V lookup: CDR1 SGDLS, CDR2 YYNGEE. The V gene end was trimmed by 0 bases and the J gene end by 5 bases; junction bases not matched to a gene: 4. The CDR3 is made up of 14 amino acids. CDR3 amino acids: CASSVARAGETQYF. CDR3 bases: TGTGCCAGCAGCGTAGCGAGAGCGGGGGAGACCCAGTACTTC.

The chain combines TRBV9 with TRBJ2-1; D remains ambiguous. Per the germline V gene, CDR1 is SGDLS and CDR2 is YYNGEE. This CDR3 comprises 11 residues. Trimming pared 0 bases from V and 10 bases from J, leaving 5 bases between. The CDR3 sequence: CASSVGQEQFF. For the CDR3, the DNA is TGTGCCAGCAGCGTAGGGCAAGAGCAGTTCTTC. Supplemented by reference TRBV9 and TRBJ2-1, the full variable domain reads DSGVTQTPKHLITATGQRVTLRCSPRSGDLSVYWYQQSLDQGLQFLIQYYNGEERAKGNILERFSAQQFPDLHSELNLSSLELGDSALYFCASSVGQEQFFGPGTRLTVL.

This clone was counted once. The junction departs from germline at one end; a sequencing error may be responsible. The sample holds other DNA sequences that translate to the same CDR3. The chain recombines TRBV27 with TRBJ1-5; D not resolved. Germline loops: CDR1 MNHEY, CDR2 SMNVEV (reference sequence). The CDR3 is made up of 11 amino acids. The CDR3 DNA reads TGTGCCAGCGGTTTCGGTCAGCCCCAGCATTTT. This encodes CASGFGQPQHF.

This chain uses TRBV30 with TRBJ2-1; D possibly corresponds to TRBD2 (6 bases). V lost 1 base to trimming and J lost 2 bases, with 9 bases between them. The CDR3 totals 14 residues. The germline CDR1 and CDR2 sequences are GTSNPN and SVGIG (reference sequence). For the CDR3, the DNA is TGTGCCTGGAGTGGAACGGGAGCCTACAATGAGCAGTTCTTC. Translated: CAWSGTGAYNEQFF.

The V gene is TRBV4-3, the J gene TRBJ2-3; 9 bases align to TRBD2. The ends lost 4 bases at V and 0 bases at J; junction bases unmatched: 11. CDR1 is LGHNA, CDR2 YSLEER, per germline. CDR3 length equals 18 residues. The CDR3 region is CASSPATLSGSSTDTQYF. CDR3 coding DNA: TGCGCCAGCAGCCCTGCAACCCTTAGCGGGAGTAGCACAGATACGCAGTATTTT.

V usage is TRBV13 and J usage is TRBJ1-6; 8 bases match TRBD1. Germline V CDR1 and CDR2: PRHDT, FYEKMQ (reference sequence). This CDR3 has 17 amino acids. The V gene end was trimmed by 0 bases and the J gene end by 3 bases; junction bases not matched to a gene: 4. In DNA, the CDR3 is TGTGCCAGCAGCTTAGGGACAGGGGCCAGCTATAATTCACCCCTCCACTTT. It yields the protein CASSLGTGASYNSPLHF. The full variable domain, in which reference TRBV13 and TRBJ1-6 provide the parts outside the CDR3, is AAGVIQSPRHLIKEKRETATLKCYPIPRHDTVYWYQQGPGQDPQFLISFYEKMQSDKGSIPDRFSAQQFSDYHSELNMSSLELGDSALYFCASSLGTGASYNSPLHFGNGTRLTVT.

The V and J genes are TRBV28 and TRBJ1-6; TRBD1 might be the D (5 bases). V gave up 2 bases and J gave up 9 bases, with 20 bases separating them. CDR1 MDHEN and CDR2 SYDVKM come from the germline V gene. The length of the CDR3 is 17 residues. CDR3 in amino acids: CASSLGAVGISGSPLHF. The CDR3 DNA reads TGTGCCAGCAGTTTAGGGGCGGTGGGCATCTCGGGTTCACCCCTCCACTTT.

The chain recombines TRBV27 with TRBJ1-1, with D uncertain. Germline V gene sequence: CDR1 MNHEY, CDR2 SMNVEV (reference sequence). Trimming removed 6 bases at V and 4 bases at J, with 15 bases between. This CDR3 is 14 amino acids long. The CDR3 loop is CASRFGSQGTEAFF. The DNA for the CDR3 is TGTGCCAGCAGATTTGGGAGTCAAGGCACTGAAGCTTTCTTT.

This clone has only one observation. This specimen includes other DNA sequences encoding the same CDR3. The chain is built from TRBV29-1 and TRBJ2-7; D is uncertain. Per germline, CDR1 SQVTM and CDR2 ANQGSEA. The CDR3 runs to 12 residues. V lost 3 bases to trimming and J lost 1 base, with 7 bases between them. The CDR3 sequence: CSVETPSYEQYF. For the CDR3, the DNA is TGCAGCGTTGAGACGCCGTCCTACGAGCAGTACTTC.

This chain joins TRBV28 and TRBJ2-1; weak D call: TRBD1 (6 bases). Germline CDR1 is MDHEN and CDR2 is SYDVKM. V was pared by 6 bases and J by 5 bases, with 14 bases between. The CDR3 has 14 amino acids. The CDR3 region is CASRPDSSDNEQFF. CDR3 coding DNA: TGTGCCAGCAGGCCGGACAGCTCAGACAATGAGCAGTTCTTC.

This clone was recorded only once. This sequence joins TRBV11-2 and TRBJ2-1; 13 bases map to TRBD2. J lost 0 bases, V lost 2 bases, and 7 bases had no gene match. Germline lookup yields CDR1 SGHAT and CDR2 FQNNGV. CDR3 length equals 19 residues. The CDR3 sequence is CASSLPGLAGLSSYNEQFF. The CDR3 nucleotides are TGTGCCAGCAGCTTACCGGGACTAGCGGGGCTTAGCTCCTACAATGAGCAGTTCTTC.

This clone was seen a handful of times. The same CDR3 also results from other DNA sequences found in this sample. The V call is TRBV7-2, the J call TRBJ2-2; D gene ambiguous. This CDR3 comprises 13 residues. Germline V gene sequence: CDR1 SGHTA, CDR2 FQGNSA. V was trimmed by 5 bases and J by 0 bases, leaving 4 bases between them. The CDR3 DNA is TGTGCCAGCAGCCCAGCGAACACCGGGGAGCTGTTTTTT. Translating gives CASSPANTGELFF.

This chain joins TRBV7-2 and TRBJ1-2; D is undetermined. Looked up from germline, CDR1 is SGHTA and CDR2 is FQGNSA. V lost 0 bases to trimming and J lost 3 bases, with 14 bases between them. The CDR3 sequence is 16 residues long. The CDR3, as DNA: TGTGCCAGCAGCTTAGCGGGTGGAGGGATAGACTATGGCTACACCTTC. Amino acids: CASSLAGGGIDYGYTF.

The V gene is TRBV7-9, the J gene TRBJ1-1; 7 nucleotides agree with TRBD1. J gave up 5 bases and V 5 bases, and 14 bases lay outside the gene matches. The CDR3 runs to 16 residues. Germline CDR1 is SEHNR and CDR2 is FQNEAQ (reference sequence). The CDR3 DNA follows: TGTGCCAGCAGCCCGCCGACAGGGATGATGAGGACTGAAGCTTTCTTT. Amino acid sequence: CASSPPTGMMRTEAFF.

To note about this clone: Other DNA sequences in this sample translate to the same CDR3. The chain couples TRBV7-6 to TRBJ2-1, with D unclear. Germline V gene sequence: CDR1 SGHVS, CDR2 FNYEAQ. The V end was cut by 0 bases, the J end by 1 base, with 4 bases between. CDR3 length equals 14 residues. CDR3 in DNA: TGTGCCAGCAGCTTAGCCGGTTCCTACAATGAGCAGTTCTTC. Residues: CASSLAGSYNEQFF.

The CDR3 here is CASSVNNQQGGEQYF. CDR3 nucleotide sequence: TGTGCCAGCAGCGTCAACAATCAACAGGGCGGCGAGCAGTACTTC. The V gene is TRBV9, the J gene TRBJ2-7, with D possibly TRBD1 on 6 matching bases. CDR1 is SGDLS, CDR2 YYNGEE, per germline. Deletions cut 2 bases from V and 6 bases from J, with 18 bases between. The CDR3 runs 15 residues.

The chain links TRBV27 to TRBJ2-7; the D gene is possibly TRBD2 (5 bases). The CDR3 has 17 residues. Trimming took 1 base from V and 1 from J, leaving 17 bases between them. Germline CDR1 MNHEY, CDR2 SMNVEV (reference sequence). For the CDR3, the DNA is TGTGCCAGCAGTTTATTGCGGGTTGAGGGTCTTTCCTACGAGCAGTACTTC. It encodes CASSLLRVEGLSYEQYF.